This TCR beta chain was obtained from a study of control samples from healthy donors and cancer patients. Generated by immunoSEQ multiplex PCR, the TCRdb table keeps only in-frame clones and is missing some. Counted here are under 65,000 clones, over 75% occurring once; the ten biggest clones make up 0.95% to 1.5%. The trim removed 10 bases at V and 4 bases at J, leaving 14 bases unmatched. CDR3 length: 15 residues. Germline CDR1 SNHLY, CDR2 FYNNEI. The genes are TRBV2 and TRBJ2-3; 7 bases are a match to TRBD2. Input material: PBMCs. This TCR came from a woman aged 45-65 years with colorectal cancer. This CDR3 reads CATAGEQASADTQYF. DNA for the CDR3: TGTGCCACCGCGGGAGAGCAGGCGAGCGCAGATACGCAGTATTTT.